This is a list of T cell receptor beta chains from one sample in a study of T cell changes during pregnancy in multiple sclerosis. The assay was immunoSEQ multiplex PCR, and TCRdb's table has in-frame clones only and misses some. The sample lists over 90,000 clones, roughly 90% seen once, with 0.95% in the top ten. Specimen: peripheral blood, collected before pregnancy. These receptors all stem from a female donor with multiple sclerosis, enrolled in a pregnancy study. Each CDR3 is given with its conserved first and last residue. The D gene is left open where the match is weak.

V	D	J	DNA	CDR3
TRBV29-1	NA	TRBJ1-1	TGCAGCGTCTCTCGGGGGGGGGCTGAAGCTTTCTTT	CSVSRGGAEAFF
TRBV27	TRBD1	TRBJ2-1	TGTGCCAGCAGTTCCGTCCAGGGGGCCCAGGGCAATGAGCAGTTCTTC	CASSSVQGAQGNEQFF
TRBV9	TRBD1	TRBJ2-3	TGTGCCAGCAGCGTAGTCTCAGGGGGCGTAGATACGCAGTATTTT	CASSVVSGGVDTQYF
TRBV4-3	TRBD1	TRBJ1-6	TGCGCCAGCAGCGTTACAGGGGTAGTAAGCTCACCCCTCCACTTT	CASSVTGVVSSPLHF
TRBV15	NA	TRBJ1-2	TGTGCCACCAGCAGAGATCGGGGGAACACAAACTATGGCTACACCTTC	CATSRDRGNTNYGYTF
TRBV7-2	TRBD1	TRBJ1-6	TGTGCCAGCAGATCGGGACAGCCCACGATTCGATTAGGGTCACCCCTCCACTTT	CASRSGQPTIRLGSPLHF
TRBV5-8	TRBD1	TRBJ1-3	TGTGCCAGCAGCTTGTTAACAGGGGGCCGAAACACCATATATTTT	CASSLLTGGRNTIYF
TRBV2	NA	TRBJ2-1	TGTGCCAGCAGCCCGGACCTGGGAGGCTACAATGAGCAGTTCTTC	CASSPDLGGYNEQFF
TRBV29-1	NA	TRBJ1-1	TGCAGCCCCACTCAGGTTGAAGCTTTCTTT	CSPTQVEAFF
TRBV14	TRBD2	TRBJ2-7	TGTGCCAGCAGCTCAAGCGGGGGGTCCTACGAGCAGTACTTC	CASSSSGGSYEQYF
TRBV5-1	NA	TRBJ2-2	TGCGCCAGCAGCGATCCCGGGACAACAAACACCGGGGAGCTGTTTTTT	CASSDPGTTNTGELFF
TRBV27	NA	TRBJ1-4	TGTGCCAGCAGTTTATTTGACGGGCCCCACCGGGGAAAACTGTTTTTT	CASSLFDGPHRGKLFF
TRBV18	NA	TRBJ1-1	TGTGCCAGCTCACCACTAGGGGCGAACACTGAAGCTTTCTTT	CASSPLGANTEAFF